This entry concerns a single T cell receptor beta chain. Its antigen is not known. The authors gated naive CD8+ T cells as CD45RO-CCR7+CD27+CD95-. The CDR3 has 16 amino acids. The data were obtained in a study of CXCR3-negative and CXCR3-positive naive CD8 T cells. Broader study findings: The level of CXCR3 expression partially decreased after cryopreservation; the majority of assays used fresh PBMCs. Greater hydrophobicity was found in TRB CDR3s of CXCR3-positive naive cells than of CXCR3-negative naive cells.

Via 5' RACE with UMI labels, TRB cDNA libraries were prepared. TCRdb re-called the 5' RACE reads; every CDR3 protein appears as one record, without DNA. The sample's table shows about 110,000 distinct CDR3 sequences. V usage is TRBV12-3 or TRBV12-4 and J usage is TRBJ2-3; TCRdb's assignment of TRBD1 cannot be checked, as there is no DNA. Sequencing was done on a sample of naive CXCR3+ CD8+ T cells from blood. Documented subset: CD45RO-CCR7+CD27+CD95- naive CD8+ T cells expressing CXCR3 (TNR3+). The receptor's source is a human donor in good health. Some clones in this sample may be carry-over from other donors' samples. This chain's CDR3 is CASSSDRKESTDTQYF.